One sample yielded the 14 T cell receptor beta chains listed below, sequenced in a study of blood T cell repertoires in COVID-19. Measured with immunoSEQ multiplex PCR; TCRdb has only the in-frame clones, and not every one. Altogether 150,000 to 200,000 clones are present, approximately 78% being singletons, with the ten largest covering about a tenth. Sequencing input: peripheral blood. Receptors were obtained from a human donor in a cohort sampled during active COVID-19.

The chain joins TRBV3-1 (or the pseudogene TRBV3-2) to TRBJ2-1, with D perhaps TRBD1 (5 bases). Per the germline V gene, CDR1 is LGHDT and CDR2 is YNNKEL (reference sequence). This CDR3 is 16 amino acids long. The germline V and J ends were trimmed by 5 bases and 5 bases, with 19 bases remaining between them. CDR3 protein: CASSTPFEAGHNEQFF. The CDR3 DNA is TGTGCCAGCAGCACCCCTTTTGAGGCAGGGCACAATGAGCAGTTCTTC.

This clone was seen only once. The chain carries TRBV19 and TRBJ2-4, with D tentatively TRBD2 (6 bases). V dropped 10 bases and J dropped 0 bases, with 10 bases sitting between them. This CDR3 region has 13 residues. Germline CDR1 and CDR2: LNHDA and SQIVND (reference sequence). CDR3 nucleotides: TGTGCCACTAGCGAACTAGCCAAAAACATTCAGTACTTC. Its translation: CATSELAKNIQYF.

The rearrangement links TRBV3-1 (or the pseudogene TRBV3-2) to TRBJ2-1; 7 nucleotides line up with TRBD1. The J segment lost 6 bases and the V segment lost 4 bases, leaving 6 bases of the junction unmatched. This CDR3 has 14 amino acids. Germline CDR1 is LGHDT and CDR2 is YNNKEL (reference sequence). CDR3 in DNA: TGTGCCAGCAGCCGACTGACAGGGAGCAATGAGCAGTTCTTC. Its translation is CASSRLTGSNEQFF.

The chain combines TRBV2 with TRBJ1-1; the match to TRBD1 covers 7 bases. This CDR3 has 13 amino acids. With 6 bases clipped from V and 2 bases from J, the junction kept 3 bases outside the gene matches. Germline V CDR1 and CDR2: SNHLY, FYNNEI. The CDR3 reads CASSGQVNTEAFF. The CDR3 nucleotides are TGTGCCAGCAGCGGACAGGTTAACACTGAAGCTTTCTTT.

The rearrangement links TRBV27 to TRBJ1-5; 12 nucleotides align to TRBD1. CDR1 MNHEY and CDR2 SMNVEV come from the germline V gene (reference sequence). The CDR3 is 17 amino acids. With 5 bases clipped from V and 2 bases from J, the junction kept 7 bases outside the gene matches. CDR3 amino acids: CASSLGTGGYGNQPQHF. CDR3 DNA: TGTGCCAGCAGTCTAGGGACAGGGGGCTACGGCAATCAGCCCCAGCATTTT.

CDR3 nucleotides: TGTGCCACCAGCAGAGGGCTAGCGGGAATCTACAATGAGCAGTTCTTC. Its translation is CATSRGLAGIYNEQFF. The V and J genes are TRBV15 and TRBJ2-1; TRBD2 agrees at 9 bases. V lost 1 base, J lost 3 bases, and 4 bases stayed unmatched. The CDR3 totals 16 residues. CDR1 LNHNV and CDR2 YYDKDF come from the germline V gene (reference sequence).

There are a few counts of this clone. The chain recombines TRBV18 with TRBJ1-4; 8 positions agree with TRBD1. The V gene's germline CDR1 is KGHSH and CDR2 LQKENI. With V trimmed by 3 bases and J by 4 bases, 7 bases remained unmatched. The CDR3 runs 16 residues. The CDR3: CASSPSTGDLNEKLFF. The CDR3 coding sequence is TGTGCCAGCTCACCGTCGACAGGGGACCTTAATGAAAAACTGTTTTTT.

V and J are TRBV29-1 and TRBJ2-5, with D possibly TRBD2 on 5 matching bases. The CDR3 consists of 15 residues. CDR1 is SQVTM, CDR2 ANQGSEA, per germline. Between the trimmed V and J ends, which lost 0 bases and 5 bases, there was a span of 16 bases. CDR3 loop: CSVEDHHGVWETQYF. The CDR3 DNA reads as TGCAGCGTTGAAGATCATCACGGGGTTTGGGAGACCCAGTACTTC.

V usage is TRBV5-4 and J usage is TRBJ1-5, with TRBD1 matching 8 bases. With V trimmed by 4 bases and J by 6 bases, 6 bases remained unmatched. CDR1 SGHNT and CDR2 YYREEE come from the germline V gene (reference sequence). The length of the CDR3 is 14 residues. CDR3 amino acids: CASSLGTGTQPQHF. The DNA of the CDR3 is TGTGCCAGCAGCCTCGGGACAGGTACTCAGCCCCAGCATTTT. The entire variable domain, with the rest obtained from reference TRBV5-4 and TRBJ1-5, is as follows: ETGVTQSPTHLIKTRGQQVTLRCSSQSGHNTVSWYQQALGQGPQFIFQYYREEENGRGNFPPRFSGLQFPNYSSELNVNALELDDSALYLCASSLGTGTQPQHFGDGTRLSIL.

On this clone itself: Other DNA sequences in this specimen translate into the identical CDR3. The genes are TRBV24-1 and TRBJ1-2; a weak D match, TRBD1 (6 bases). V was pared by 6 bases and J by 3 bases, with 10 bases between. Germline assignment: CDR1 KGHDR and CDR2 SFDVKD. The CDR3 runs to 13 residues. The CDR3 here is CATSLTGDYGYTF. DNA for the CDR3: TGTGCCACCAGTTTGACAGGAGACTATGGCTACACCTTC.

This clone has only one observation. This rearrangement joins TRBV28 to TRBJ1-1; TRBD1 aligns across 9 bases. Germline V gene data show CDR1 as MDHEN and CDR2 as SYDVKM. The V and J ends lost 1 base and 0 bases, in that order; junction bases with no gene match: 6. This CDR3 spans 17 amino acids. Written as DNA, the CDR3 is TGTGCCAGCAGTTTATACGGGACAGGGAAAATGAACACTGAAGCTTTCTTT. Protein product: CASSLYGTGKMNTEAFF. Full variable domain (outside the CDR3, taken from reference TRBV28 and TRBJ1-1): DVKVTQSSRYLVKRTGEKVFLECVQDMDHENMFWYRQDPGLGLRLIYFSYDVKMKEKGDIPEGYSVSREKKERFSLILESASTNQTSMYLCASSLYGTGKMNTEAFFGQGTRLTVV.

The chain couples TRBV3-1 (or the pseudogene TRBV3-2) to TRBJ2-7, with 9 bases aligning to TRBD2. Trimming removed 7 bases from V and 0 bases from J; junction bases left unmatched: 13. The CDR3 has 17 residues. The germline V gene has CDR1 LGHDT and CDR2 YNNKEL (reference sequence). CDR3: CASTTTSGRGSSYEQYF. CDR3 bases: TGTGCCAGCACCACGACTAGCGGCCGGGGAAGCTCCTACGAGCAGTACTTC.

The V call is TRBV4-3, the J call TRBJ2-1; 8 bases agree with TRBD2. Trimming at V came to 0 bases and at J to 15 bases, leaving 16 bases not matched to a gene. Germline CDR1 reads LGHNA; CDR2 reads YSLEER. The length of the CDR3 is 16 residues. This CDR3 is CASSQDLGSGSGRPFF. The DNA for the CDR3 is TGCGCCAGCAGCCAAGATTTAGGGAGCGGGAGTGGTCGGCCGTTCTTC.

This clone occurred once. This chain uses TRBV5-4 with TRBJ2-7, with 7 bases that match TRBD2. Unmatched junction bases numbered 10, after V lost 4 bases and J lost 3 bases. In germline, CDR1 is SGHNT, CDR2 YYREEE (reference sequence). The CDR3 has 15 residues. The CDR3 reads CASSRGSGVNYEQYF. CDR3 DNA: TGTGCCAGCAGCAGAGGGAGCGGGGTAAACTACGAGCAGTACTTC.